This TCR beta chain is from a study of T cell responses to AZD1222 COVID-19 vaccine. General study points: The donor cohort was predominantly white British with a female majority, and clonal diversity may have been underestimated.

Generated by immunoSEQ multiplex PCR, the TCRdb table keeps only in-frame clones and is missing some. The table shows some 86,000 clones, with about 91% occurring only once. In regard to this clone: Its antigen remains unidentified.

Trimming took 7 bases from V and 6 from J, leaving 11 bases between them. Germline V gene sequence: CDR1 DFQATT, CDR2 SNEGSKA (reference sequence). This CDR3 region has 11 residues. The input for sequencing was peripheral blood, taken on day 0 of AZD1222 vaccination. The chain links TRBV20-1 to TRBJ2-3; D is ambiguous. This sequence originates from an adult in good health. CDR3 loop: CSGLFSDTQYF. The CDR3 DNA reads TGCAGTGGGCTTTTTTCGGATACGCAGTATTTT.